This T cell receptor (beta chain) was identified during a study of T cell repertoires in ileal Crohn's disease. Overall study context: Postoperative therapy was given to about half: fewer than 14 thiopurines, 18 anti-TNF agents.

Comments on this clone: The antigen is not known.

J gave up 6 bases and V 4 bases, and 2 bases lay outside the gene matches. This CDR3 region has 12 residues. CDR1 is LNHDA and CDR2 is SQIVND in the germline V gene (reference sequence). Assay used: immunoSEQ multiplex PCR; TCRdb lists only in-frame clones, some missing. Here the sample spans more than 60,000 clones, roughly 89% being singletons. The time point is: neoterminal ileum biopsy at postoperative endoscopy, about 6 months after surgery. Study findings and constraints: Endoscopy was done a median approximately seven months after surgery. Clonal expansions were more frequent in active smokers than non-smokers at surgery.

The sequenced material came from ileal tissue. The chain combines TRBV19 with TRBJ2-7; the match to TRBD2 covers 8 bases. The source of this sequence is an adult with Crohn's disease. This CDR3 reads CASSTGTSEQYF. CDR3 nucleotide sequence: TGTGCCAGTAGTACCGGGACTAGCGAGCAGTACTTC.